This TCR beta chain was observed in a study of blood T cell repertoires in COVID-19. The overall study: Sources were T cells, B-cell-depleted T cells, or PBMCs; the material itself was cDNA or gDNA.

Germline assignment: CDR1 MNHEY and CDR2 SMNVEV (reference sequence). The CDR3 runs 15 residues. V was cut by 5 bases and J by 4 bases, with 17 bases left in between. Original processing notes: Counts of nucleated cells, estimated from reference gene primer amplification, were obtained. The data were produced by immunoSEQ multiplex PCR, yet TCRdb's version contains in-frame clones alone and is incomplete. V, J and clone size are taken as reported in that table, and D and trimming were inferred from the DNA itself. The data hold roughly 180,000 clones, with around 85% observed a single time. The specimen was peripheral blood. This receptor was taken from a man in his sixties who had recovered from COVID-19. The chain couples TRBV27 to TRBJ1-1, with D uncertain. The CDR3 is CASSNRPGKGTEAFF. Written as DNA, the CDR3 is TGTGCCAGCAGTAACCGACCGGGAAAAGGCACTGAAGCTTTCTTT.